A single sample is the source of the 26 T cell receptor beta chains below, sequenced in a study of prognosis after radiotherapy for stage I lung cancer. Using two-round multiplex PCR, the authors amplified TCR beta CDR3 from genomic DNA. Gene-specific TRBV and TRBJ primers were used in PCR round one. Each CDR3 protein gets one entry after TCRdb re-called the multiplex PCR reads with MiXCR. Of some 27,000 distinct CDR3 sequences listed, about 41% are singletons. Specimen: PBMCs, collected before or after stereotactic body radiation therapy (not recorded which). These receptors all come from a donor of 50 years or more with non-small cell lung cancer.

The rearrangement uses TRBV7-9 and TRBJ1-1; the D is unclear. The V end lost 5 bases, the J end lost 5 bases, and 15 bases lay between the germline ends. The germline V gene has CDR1 SEHNR and CDR2 FQNEAQ (reference sequence). The CDR3 has 14 amino acids. This CDR3 is CASSQDRVWTEAFF. The CDR3 DNA reads TGTGCCAGCAGCCAAGATAGGGTTTGGACTGAAGCTTTCTTT.

The chain has TRBV7-8 and TRBJ2-2; TRBD2 agrees at 8 bases. Germline CDR1 and CDR2: SGHVS and FQNEAQ. This CDR3 is 16 amino acids long. The ends lost 5 bases at V and 1 base at J; junction bases unmatched: 6. CDR3 coding DNA: TGTGCCAGCAGCCCAGGGAGCGGGAGGAACACCGGGGAGCTGTTTTTT. This translates into CASSPGSGRNTGELFF.

The chain links TRBV5-6 to TRBJ2-3, with D possibly being TRBD1 (7 bases). CDR3 length equals 14 residues. V shed 6 bases and J shed 4 bases, with 15 bases lying between them. The germline V gene encodes CDR1 SGHDT and CDR2 YYEEEE. The CDR3 protein is CASNKQGGPDTQYF. The CDR3 nucleotides read TGTGCCAGCAACAAGCAGGGGGGCCCAGATACGCAGTATTTT.

In this sample, this clonotype turned up many times. The chain uses TRBV12-3 or TRBV12-4 and TRBJ2-7, with 14 bases matching TRBD2. The CDR3 spans 16 residues. V gave up 5 bases and J gave up 0 bases; unmatched junction bases: 3. In DNA form, the CDR3 reads TGTGCCAGCAGTGAAGGGACTAGCGGGAGCTCCTACGAGCAGTACTTC. Amino acids: CASSEGTSGSSYEQYF.

The J gene is TRBJ2-1, the V gene TRBV5-4, with TRBD1 matching over 7 bases. The CDR3 spans 15 residues. CDR1 and CDR2 from the germline V gene are SGHNT and YYREEE (reference sequence). Germline trimming cut 4 bases from V and 6 bases from J; bases unmatched to any gene: 10. The DNA of the CDR3 is TGTGCCAGCAGCCCTCCGGGACAGATTCGCAATGAGCAGTTCTTC. Protein sequence: CASSPPGQIRNEQFF.

In regard to this clonotype: This likely traces to a read error, being one base from a far larger clone. The chain couples TRBV6-4 to TRBJ2-1, with 12 bases aligning to TRBD2. The CDR3 length is 15 residues. Trimming took 5 bases from V and 9 from J; bases not matched to a gene: 8. Germline V CDR1 and CDR2: MRHNA, SNTAGT. The CDR3 loop reads CASSSGTSGLGEQFF. CDR3 in DNA: TGTGCCAGCAGTAGTGGGACTAGCGGGCTCGGTGAGCAGTTCTTC.

The chain recombines TRBV20-1 with TRBJ1-5, with a possible D match to TRBD1 (6 bases). The CDR3 is 14 amino acids. Germline CDR1 and CDR2: DFQATT and SNEGSKA (reference sequence). V was cut by 6 bases and J by 3 bases, with 15 bases left in between. The CDR3 loop is CSASSGTLNQPQHF. In DNA, the CDR3 is TGCAGTGCGTCCTCCGGGACACTCAATCAGCCCCAGCATTTT.

Worth noting for this clonotype: This could be a read error, since a much larger clone is one nucleotide away. The rearrangement joins TRBV30 to TRBJ1-1; D ambiguous. CDR1 GTSNPN and CDR2 SVGIG come from the germline V gene (reference sequence). There are 13 residues in the CDR3. The CDR3 DNA reads TGTGCCTGGTGTCCCTTGGGGTTCGCTGAAGCTCTCTTT. Its protein is CAWCPLGFAEALF.

This chain joins TRBV25-1 and TRBJ2-1; the match to TRBD2 covers 10 bases. This CDR3 comprises 14 residues. CDR1 is MGHDK, CDR2 SYGVNS, per germline. Trimming at V came to 6 bases and at J to 8 bases, leaving 7 bases not matched to a gene. Written as DNA, the CDR3 is TGTGCCAGCAGACCGGGACTAGCGTACGATGAGCAGTTCTTC. Encoded protein: CASRPGLAYDEQFF.

A word on this clonotype: A far more abundant clone sits one base away, making this likely a read error. The CDR3 here is CASSMEGSQNYGYTF. The CDR3 DNA sequence: TGTGCCAGCAGTATGGAGGGGTCGCAAAACTATGGCTACACCTTC. V usage is TRBV6-2 or TRBV6-3 and J usage is TRBJ2-7; a weak D match, TRBD1 (5 bases). The DNA end is a closer match to TRBJ1-2, so the J assignment may be wrong. The CDR3 runs 15 residues. Germline CDR1 MNHEY, CDR2 SVGEGT.

At least ten counts were recorded for this clonotype. The rearrangement uses TRBV6-2 or TRBV6-3 and TRBJ2-7, with 7 bases identical to TRBD1. The V segment lost 2 bases and the J segment 1 base; nucleotides outside the gene matches: 11. The CDR3 contains 17 residues. Germline assignment: CDR1 MNHEY and CDR2 SVGEGT. CDR3 DNA sequence: TGTGCCAGCAGTTACGATTTTCGGGCAGGGGGATCCTACGAGCAGTACTTC. Translation gives CASSYDFRAGGSYEQYF.

Ten or more counts support this clonotype. This rearrangement joins TRBV7-3 to TRBJ2-3; D possibly matches TRBD1 or TRBD2 (5 bases each). This CDR3 region has 14 residues. Trimming left V 2 bases short and J 6 bases short, with 12 bases between. Looked up from germline, CDR1 is SGHTA and CDR2 is FQGTGA. This CDR3 is CASSLGTQPDTQYF. The CDR3 DNA reads TGTGCCAGCAGCTTAGGGACCCAACCCGATACGCAGTATTTT.

The genes are TRBV30 and TRBJ1-6; D is uncertain. CDR3 length: 16 residues. With 4 bases removed from V and 7 bases from J, the gap between germline ends came to 20 bases. Germline lookup yields CDR1 GTSNPN and CDR2 SVGIG (reference sequence). In nucleotides, the CDR3 is TGTGCCTGGACTCGTTTGGACGGAGTTAGGAATTCACCCCTCCACTTT. It translates to CAWTRLDGVRNSPLHF.

This clonotype is judged medium-sized (0.01 to 0.1%). The rearrangement links TRBV27 to TRBJ2-7; TRBD2 agrees at 9 bases. The V and J ends lost 4 bases and 5 bases, in that order; junction bases with no gene match: 6. CDR3 length equals 14 residues. CDR1 and CDR2 from the germline V gene are MNHEY and SMNVEV (reference sequence). The CDR3 region is CASSWTSASDEQYF. The CDR3 DNA follows: TGTGCCAGCAGTTGGACTAGCGCGTCTGACGAGCAGTACTTC.

In this sample, this clonotype turned up many times. V and J are TRBV4-3 and TRBJ2-1; 10 bases align to TRBD2. This CDR3 comprises 15 residues. Germline loops: CDR1 LGHNA, CDR2 YSLEER. V lost 8 bases, J lost 9 bases, and 13 bases stayed unmatched. The CDR3 sequence: CASGGGLAGVGEQFF. CDR3 DNA sequence: TGCGCCAGCGGAGGGGGTCTAGCGGGAGTAGGTGAGCAGTTCTTC.

The chain links TRBV7-2 to TRBJ2-7; the D is unclear. This CDR3 comprises 14 residues. Germline values: CDR1 SGHTA, CDR2 FQGNSA. Trimming stripped 2 bases from V and 6 bases from J, with 14 bases between. CDR3 region: CASSLFRSGSEQYF. As DNA, the CDR3 is TGTGCCAGCAGCTTATTCCGATCGGGCTCCGAGCAGTACTTC.

Remarks on this clonotype: A much larger clone is a single base away; this may be a read error. This chain connects TRBV4-2 to TRBJ1-2; a possible D gene is TRBD1 (5 bases). The length of the CDR3 is 15 residues. Germline-derived CDR1 and CDR2 are LGHNA and YNFKEQ. The CDR3 protein is CASSLMGGKVDGHTF. CDR3 DNA sequence: TGTGCCAGCAGCCTAATGGGGGGGAAGGTCGATGGCCACACCTTC.

The table lists this clonotype with many counts. The J gene is TRBJ2-2, the V gene TRBV2, with D unresolved. From germline, CDR1 is SNHLY and CDR2 FYNNEI. The CDR3 is made up of 13 amino acids. V was clipped by 6 bases and J by 0 bases, with 5 bases between them. This CDR3 reads CASRGTNTGELFF. The DNA of the CDR3 is TGTGCCAGCAGGGGGACGAACACCGGGGAGCTGTTTTTT.

The chain recombines TRBV7-2 with TRBJ2-3; TRBD2 matches at 9 bases. J was trimmed by 7 bases and V by 5 bases; bases with no gene match: 13. The CDR3 covers 16 residues. Germline assignment: CDR1 SGHTA and CDR2 FQGNSA. CDR3 bases: TGTGCCAGCAGCCTCCTGGGCGGGGGGGCCAGAAATACGCAGTATTTT. Translation gives CASSLLGGGARNTQYF.

In its sample, this clonotype was seen a few times. V is TRBV29-1 and J is TRBJ2-1; D gene uncertain. From germline, CDR1 is SQVTM and CDR2 ANQGSEA. The germline V and J ends were trimmed by 4 bases and 6 bases, with 13 bases remaining between them. This CDR3 region has 13 residues. This CDR3 reads CSVVESSINEQFF. The CDR3 region has the DNA TGCAGCGTTGTAGAGTCTAGTATCAATGAGCAGTTCTTC.

Details on this clonotype: Being one base from a much bigger clone, this may be a read error. V is TRBV19 and J is TRBJ2-3; D gene unclear. CDR1 LNHDA and CDR2 SQIVND come from the germline V gene (reference sequence). V was shortened by 3 bases and J by 6 bases, with 19 bases between the two germline ends. This CDR3 has 16 residues. CDR3 protein: CASSIRSTQSCDTQYF. Here the CDR3 DNA reads TGTGCCAGTAGTATTCGCTCGACCCAAAGTTGTGATACGCAGTATTTT.

This clonotype showed up just once. The chain couples TRBV6-2 or TRBV6-3 to TRBJ2-7, with D unclear. CDR3 length: 12 amino acids. Germline V CDR1 and CDR2: MNHEY, SVGEGT. The V end was cut by 8 bases, the J end by 6 bases, with 14 bases between. The CDR3 DNA sequence: TGTGCCAGCTCTGTGGCCTTCTTCGAGCAGTACTTC. Its translation: CASSVAFFEQYF.

The J gene is TRBJ1-6, the V gene TRBV20-1, with D possibly being TRBD1 (5 bases). Germline lookup yields CDR1 DFQATT and CDR2 SNEGSKA (reference sequence). The CDR3 loop spans 15 amino acids. Deletions cut 0 bases from V and 8 bases from J, with 14 bases between. The CDR3 nucleotides read TGCAGTGCTAGAGATTCGGGGGGATTGGATTCACCCCTCCACTTT. Protein product: CSARDSGGLDSPLHF.

This clonotype showed up many times. This chain joins TRBV3-1 and TRBJ2-3; 9 nucleotides match TRBD1. The CDR3 runs 15 residues. Germline values: CDR1 LGHDT, CDR2 YNNKEL (reference sequence). Unmatched junction bases numbered 9, after V lost 5 bases and J lost 6 bases. The CDR3 region has the DNA TGTGCCAGCAGCAAAAGAGGACAGGGGATGGATACGCAGTATTTT. It codes for CASSKRGQGMDTQYF.

This clonotype has at least ten counts. The V gene is TRBV3-1, the J gene TRBJ1-3; D unclear. CDR3 size: 17 residues. CDR1 LGHDT and CDR2 YNNKEL come from the germline V gene (reference sequence). Trimming removed 0 bases at V and 0 bases at J, with 12 bases between. Written as DNA, the CDR3 is TGTGCCAGCAGCCAAGAAGGCAGCATTCACTCTGGAAACACCATATATTTT. Translation gives CASSQEGSIHSGNTIYF.

The chain joins TRBV7-9 to TRBJ2-1; 7 bases map to TRBD2. Trimming at V came to 5 bases and at J to 7 bases, leaving 11 bases not matched to a gene. The germline CDR1 and CDR2 sequences are SEHNR and FQNEAQ (reference sequence). There are 15 residues in the CDR3. CDR3 protein: CASSPLAGGENEQFF. CDR3 DNA sequence: TGTGCCAGCAGCCCGCTGGCTGGGGGGGAAAATGAGCAGTTCTTC.